A selection of T cell receptor beta chains follows, all from one sample in a study of Graves' ophthalmopathy and Graves' hyperthyroidism. A single record per CDR3 protein comes from TCRdb applying MiXCR to the multiplex PCR reads. The sample lists about 590,000 distinct CDR3 sequences; about 40% were seen once. The sequenced sample was peripheral blood or thyroid tissue (not recorded which). The receptors originated from an adult man with Graves' hyperthyroidism. Both conserved end residues are part of each CDR3. Fields, in order: V gene, J gene, D gene, clone size, CDR3 DNA, CDR3 protein. The D gene is left open where the match is weak. Clone size, where shown, is once, few, many, or a class for clones that have expanded.

V gene: TRBV11-2
J gene: TRBJ2-2
D gene: TRBD2
clone size: .
CDR3 DNA: TGTGCCAGCAGCTTACGGGTCGGCGCGGGAGATTGGAACACCGGGGAGCTGTTTTTT
CDR3 protein: CASSLRVGAGDWNTGELFF

V gene: TRBV7-9
J gene: TRBJ2-5
D gene: .
clone size: .
CDR3 DNA: TGTGCCAGCAGCCTTCTCGCAGACCAAGAGACCCAGTACTTC
CDR3 protein: CASSLLADQETQYF

V gene: TRBV7-3
J gene: TRBJ2-2
D gene: .
clone size: many
CDR3 DNA: TGTGCCAGCAGCTTAGGTCCAGGGTCCGGGGAGCTGTTTTTT
CDR3 protein: CASSLGPGSGELFF

V gene: TRBV10-3
J gene: TRBJ1-2
D gene: TRBD1
clone size: .
CDR3 DNA: TGTGCCATCAGTGAGGGGACAGATATTGGCTACACCTTC
CDR3 protein: CAISEGTDIGYTF

V gene: TRBV30
J gene: TRBJ1-2
D gene: .
clone size: .
CDR3 DNA: TGTGCCTGGAGGGTTGGGAGGGAATTGGGCTACACCTTC
CDR3 protein: CAWRVGRELGYTF

V gene: TRBV27
J gene: TRBJ2-7
D gene: .
clone size: few
CDR3 DNA: TGTGCCAGCGGTAATCTTGTGGACGAGCAGTACTTC
CDR3 protein: CASGNLVDEQYF

V gene: TRBV12-3/TRBV12-4
J gene: TRBJ2-5
D gene: .
clone size: .
CDR3 DNA: TGTGCCAGCTCAACTACAGGGAGAGGAGGAGAGACCCAGTACTTC
CDR3 protein: CASSTTGRGGETQYF

V gene: TRBV7-9
J gene: TRBJ2-7
D gene: TRBD1
clone size: many
CDR3 DNA: TGTGCCAGCAGCCACCCCCGGGACAGGGGAAACGACGAGCAGTACTTC
CDR3 protein: CASSHPRDRGNDEQYF

V gene: TRBV6-1
J gene: TRBJ2-5
D gene: .
clone size: many
CDR3 DNA: TGTGCCAGCAGTACTGCAGGGGAAGAGACCCAGTACTTC
CDR3 protein: CASSTAGEETQYF

V gene: TRBV28
J gene: TRBJ2-7
D gene: .
clone size: .
CDR3 DNA: TGTGCCAGCAGTTTATATGTGGATAACTACGAGCAGTACTTC
CDR3 protein: CASSLYVDNYEQYF